The rows below give T cell receptor beta chains drawn from one sample of a study of T cell responses to AZD1222 COVID-19 vaccine. Only in-frame clones appear in the TCRdb table, and some are missing; sequencing was by immunoSEQ multiplex PCR. This table has 70,000 to 85,000 clones, approximately 83% appearing once. This material consisted of peripheral blood, taken 28 days after the second AZD1222 dose. The receptors were sampled from an adult who received the AZD1222 COVID-19 vaccine. Each CDR3 is given with its conserved first and last residue. The D gene is left open where the match is weak. Clone size appears in some rows only: once, few, many, or a class for an expanded clone.

clone_size j_call v_call d_call cdr3_nt cdr3_aa
many TRBJ2-6 TRBV10-3 . TGTGCCATCAGTGAACGACTCCTGACCTCTGGGGCCAACGTCCTGACTTTC CAISERLLTSGANVLTF
. TRBJ1-1 TRBV10-3 . TGTGCCATCACTTCGGGACTCATGAACACTGAAGCTTTCTTT CAITSGLMNTEAFF
. TRBJ2-1 TRBV11-3 TRBD2 TGTGCCAGCAGCGACAGGACTAGCGGGAGGTCAAACAATGAGCAGTTCTTC CASSDRTSGRSNNEQFF
. TRBJ2-1 TRBV14 . TGTGCCAGCAGCTGGGGGCGGTCCTACAATGAGCAGTTCTTC CASSWGRSYNEQFF
. TRBJ1-3 TRBV7-2 TRBD1 TGTGCCAGCAGCTTCGGACAGGGGGCTGGTGGAAACACCATATATTTT CASSFGQGAGGNTIYF
few TRBJ1-3 TRBV28 . TGTGCCAGCAGTTCCCCCAGGAGGACTGGAAACACCATATATTTT CASSSPRRTGNTIYF
. TRBJ2-7 TRBV6-5 . TGTGCCAGCAGTTACGGGGACTCCTACGAGCAGTACTTC CASSYGDSYEQYF
. TRBJ1-1 TRBV12-3/TRBV12-4 . TGTGCCAGCACCTTGAATTCGAACACTGAAGCTTTCTTT CASTLNSNTEAFF
. TRBJ2-7 TRBV9 . TGTGCCAGCAGCGTAGGTGGGGAGTTCTCCTACGAGCAGTACTTC CASSVGGEFSYEQYF
. TRBJ1-6 TRBV3-1/TRBV3-2 TRBD1 TGTGCCAGCAGCCAAGGGCAGGCAGGGGGTAATTCACCCCTCCACTTT CASSQGQAGGNSPLHF
. TRBJ2-5 TRBV5-4 TRBD2 TGTGCCAGCAGCCCAATGGGAGGGCGCCATATCCAAGAGACCCAGTACTTC CASSPMGGRHIQETQYF
. TRBJ1-5 TRBV7-6 . TGTGCCAGCAGCCCTTTTCCTCAGGGACCTAGCAATCAGCCCCAGCATTTT CASSPFPQGPSNQPQHF
. TRBJ1-2 TRBV18 TRBD1 TGTGCCAGCTCACCATCTACGGCCGGGACAGGTTATGGCTACACCTTC CASSPSTAGTGYGYTF
few TRBJ2-1 TRBV11-2 TRBD2 TGTGCCAGCAGCTACAGGCGGGAGGGCCCCTACAATGAGCAGTTCTTC CASSYRREGPYNEQFF
. TRBJ2-7 TRBV14 TRBD2 TGTGCCAGCAGCCAAGTCCGGGGGGACGAGCAGTACTTC CASSQVRGDEQYF
. TRBJ1-3 TRBV6-5 . TGTGCCAGCAGTTTAGGGGGGTCTGGAAACACCATATATTTT CASSLGGSGNTIYF
. TRBJ2-3 TRBV19 . TGTGCCAGTAGTAATCGGGGCAGTACTAGCACAGATACGCAGTATTTT CASSNRGSTSTDTQYF
. TRBJ2-5 TRBV29-1 . TGCAGCGTTGATTTAGTAACAGGCGGGGAGACCCAGTACTTC CSVDLVTGGETQYF
. TRBJ2-7 TRBV4-3 . TGCGCCAGCAGCCAAGATCCCAGGGAGCCGACCTACGAGCAGTACTTC CASSQDPREPTYEQYF
. TRBJ2-4 TRBV28 . TGTGCCAGCAGTTTAGCGGTTGGCCTCGAAAACATTCAGTACTTC CASSLAVGLENIQYF
many TRBJ1-5 TRBV7-2 . TGTGCCAGCAGCCCGGACTCCAATCAGCCCCAGCATTTT CASSPDSNQPQHF
. TRBJ2-2 TRBV30 TRBD2 TGTGCCTGGAGTCACACTAGCGGTCTGAACACCGGGGAGCTGTTTTTT CAWSHTSGLNTGELFF
. TRBJ1-2 TRBV30 . TGTGCCTGGACCAGAGGGGGAGGCTACACCTTC CAWTRGGGYTF
few TRBJ1-2 TRBV19 . TGTGCCAGTAGTACTGGACTGGGATGGAGCTACACCTTC CASSTGLGWSYTF
. TRBJ1-4 TRBV4-3 . TGCGCCAGCAGCCGCAGAAAAAACTCGCCTGCAACTAATGAAAAACTGTTTTTT CASSRRKNSPATNEKLFF
. TRBJ2-7 TRBV2 . TGTGCCAGCAGTGCGGAAGGGGCAGGATACGAGCAGTACTTC CASSAEGAGYEQYF
. TRBJ2-7 TRBV2 . TGTGCCAGCACCCCTGGGCGGCGCGACGAGCAGTACTTC CASTPGRRDEQYF
. TRBJ1-2 TRBV29-1 TRBD1 TGCAGCGTTGAAGATTGGGGGCAACAGGGGCGGGGTGGCTACACCTTC CSVEDWGQQGRGGYTF
few TRBJ1-1 TRBV7-2 . TGTGCCAGCAGCTGGCTGAAGGGGGAAGCTTTCTTT CASSWLKGEAFF
. TRBJ1-4 TRBV2 TRBD1 TGTGCCAGCAGTCCTAGGACAGGGGGATACGGGGCAACTAATGAAAAACTGTTTTTT CASSPRTGGYGATNEKLFF
. TRBJ2-6 TRBV7-9 TRBD2 TGTGCCAGCAGCTTGGAGCGGGAGAGCTCTGGGGCCAACGTCCTGACTTTC CASSLERESSGANVLTF
. TRBJ2-2 TRBV28 . TGTGCCAGCAGTTTTCTTGGACAACTGTTTTTT CASSFLGQLFF
. TRBJ2-7 TRBV27 TRBD1 TGTGCCAGCAGTTTATCGAGGACAGGGACCTACGAGCAGTACTTC CASSLSRTGTYEQYF
. TRBJ1-5 TRBV18 . TGTGCCAGCTCACCACGTGACAATCAGCCCCAGCATTTT CASSPRDNQPQHF
. TRBJ2-2 TRBV9 TRBD2 TGTGCCAGCAGCGCACGCGGGAGTGAGTCGACCGGGGAGCTGTTTTTT CASSARGSESTGELFF
. TRBJ2-1 TRBV7-2 TRBD1 TGTGCCAGCAGCTCCCGACAGGGTAATGAGCAGTTCTTC CASSSRQGNEQFF
. TRBJ2-3 TRBV6-4 . TGTGCCAGCAGTGACTCGGCTAGCACAGATACGCAGTATTTT CASSDSASTDTQYF
. TRBJ2-3 TRBV4-1 . TGCGCCAGCAGCCTCGGGAGGGTCAGGGGGCGGGGAGATACGCAGTATTTT CASSLGRVRGRGDTQYF
. TRBJ2-1 TRBV3-1/TRBV3-2 TRBD2 TGTGCCAGCAGCCCCCGCAGAGAGACTAGCGGGGCCAATGAGCAGTTCTTC CASSPRRETSGANEQFF
. TRBJ1-4 TRBV7-2 . TGTGCCAGCAGCTTGGATGGGGCTCGGTATGAAAAACTGTTTTTT CASSLDGARYEKLFF
. TRBJ1-4 TRBV28 . TGTGCCAGCAGCCCCCCCGGGGGCGGAGGAGAAAAACTGTTTTTT CASSPPGGGGEKLFF
. TRBJ1-2 TRBV30 TRBD1 TGTGCCTGGAGTGTCGGGACAGCAAATGGCTACACCTTC CAWSVGTANGYTF
. TRBJ1-6 TRBV7-2 TRBD1 TGTGCCAGCAGGCCGGGACAGGGGTTTTCCGATAATTCACCCCTCCACTTT CASRPGQGFSDNSPLHF
. TRBJ1-2 TRBV29-1 . TGCAGCGTTGAACAGGGTTTTGGCTACACCTTC CSVEQGFGYTF
. TRBJ2-1 TRBV4-3 . TGCGCCAGCAGCCAAGATAGGGCGCTTACTGCGGGCTCCTACAATGAGCAGTTCTTC CASSQDRALTAGSYNEQFF
. TRBJ2-1 TRBV7-3 TRBD2 TGTGCCAGCAGCTTAAGGGCTGTTTTAGCGGGAGACCCCCCCAATGAGCAGTTCTTC CASSLRAVLAGDPPNEQFF
. TRBJ2-7 TRBV21-1 . TGTGCCAGCAACCAATTAGGGGGACTGTTCTACGAGCAGTACTTC CASNQLGGLFYEQYF
. TRBJ1-6 TRBV14 . TGTGCCAGCAGCACCTTTAATTCACCCCTCCACTTT CASSTFNSPLHF
. TRBJ2-5 TRBV6-5 . TGTGCCAGCAGTTACGCTGACTCACAAGAGACCCAGTACTTC CASSYADSQETQYF
. TRBJ1-3 TRBV7-9 . TGTGCCAGCAGCCCAAGCAGTAATGGAAACACCATATATTTT CASSPSSNGNTIYF
. TRBJ2-2 TRBV5-1 . TGCGCCAGCAGCCTCGAGAGTTATGGAGGGGCGGACACCGGGGAGCTGTTTTTT CASSLESYGGADTGELFF
. TRBJ2-1 TRBV30 . TGTGCCTGGAGACCGTACAATGAGCAGTTCTTC CAWRPYNEQFF
. TRBJ2-7 TRBV30 TRBD2 TGTGCCTGGAGCGTGGAGGTATTAGCGGGCTCCTACGAGCAGTACTTC CAWSVEVLAGSYEQYF
few TRBJ2-6 TRBV6-4 . TGTGCCAGCAGTGACTCTCGGAACGTCCTGACTTTC CASSDSRNVLTF
. TRBJ1-1 TRBV6-6 TRBD1 TGTGCCAGCAGTCCTCACACAGGGGAGTTGAGACCTGAAGCTTTCTTT CASSPHTGELRPEAFF